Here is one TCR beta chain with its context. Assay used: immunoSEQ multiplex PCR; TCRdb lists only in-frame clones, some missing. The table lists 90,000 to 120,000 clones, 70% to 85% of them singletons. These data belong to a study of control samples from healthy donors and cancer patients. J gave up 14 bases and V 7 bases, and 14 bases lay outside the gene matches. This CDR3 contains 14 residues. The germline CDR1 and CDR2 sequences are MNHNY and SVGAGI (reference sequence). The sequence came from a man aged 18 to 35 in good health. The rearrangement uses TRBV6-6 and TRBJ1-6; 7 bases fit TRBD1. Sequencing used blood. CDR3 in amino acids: CASTIPITGETLHF. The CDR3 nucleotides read TGTGCCAGCACCATTCCAATAACAGGGGAGACCCTCCACTTT.